These 31 T cell receptor beta chains were sequenced from one sample in a study of T cell repertoires in cytomegalovirus infection. TCRdb called the reads again in MiXCR, with one record for every CDR3 protein. The data contain around 280,000 distinct CDR3 sequences, around 9.1% of them seen just once; the ten biggest clones take up around 2.6%. Sequencing used PBMCs. These receptors originate from a human donor in good health (CMV status not recorded). Some clones in this sample may be carry-over from other donors' samples.

V and J are TRBV2 and TRBJ2-5; D may be TRBD1 or TRBD2 (6 bases each). This CDR3 spans 14 amino acids. Trimming stripped 1 base from V and 5 bases from J, with 11 bases between. Germline V CDR1 and CDR2: SNHLY, FYNNEI. Here the CDR3 DNA reads TGTGCCAGCAGTGAAGGGAGGGGGTTGGAGACCCAGTACTTC. Amino acids: CASSEGRGLETQYF.

This clonotype was seen ten or more times. This sequence joins TRBV11-3 and TRBJ2-2; D assignment may be TRBD1 or TRBD2 (5 bases each). Germline-derived CDR1 and CDR2 are SGHNT and YENEEA. V dropped 5 bases and J dropped 2 bases, with 12 bases sitting between them. This CDR3 is 15 amino acids long. CDR3: CASSRRGANTGELFF. Here the CDR3 DNA reads TGTGCCAGCAGCCGACGAGGGGCAAACACCGGGGAGCTGTTTTTT.

This clonotype was recorded a few times. This rearrangement joins TRBV3-1 to TRBJ2-1; D is possibly TRBD1 (6 bases). CDR3 length: 15 amino acids. V shed 0 bases and J shed 6 bases, with 12 bases lying between them. Looked up from germline, CDR1 is LGHDT and CDR2 is YNNKEL (reference sequence). The DNA of the CDR3 is TGTGCCAGCAGCCAAGATACAGGGCGCGGCAATGAGCAGTTCTTC. Its translation: CASSQDTGRGNEQFF.

V gene TRBV20-1 combines with J gene TRBJ2-5; D gene ambiguous. The CDR3 is 13 residues long. The V gene's germline CDR1 is DFQATT and CDR2 SNEGSKA (reference sequence). V was shortened by 1 base and J by 2 bases, with 8 bases between the two germline ends. CDR3 DNA: TGCAGTGCTAGAGGAGGATGGCAAGAGACCCAGTACTTC. Protein: CSARGGWQETQYF.

This clonotype has ten or more counts. The J gene is TRBJ2-1, the V gene TRBV4-1; D assignment may be TRBD1 or TRBD2 (5 bases each). Looked up from germline, CDR1 is MGHRA and CDR2 is YSYEKL. The V gene lost 1 base and the J gene lost 4 bases, with 20 bases spanning the gap. The CDR3 runs to 18 residues. The CDR3 loop is CASSQVPLGVIIYNEQFF. CDR3 DNA: TGCGCCAGCAGCCAAGTTCCGTTGGGGGTTATAATATACAATGAGCAGTTCTTC.

This clonotype was recorded at least ten times. The V and J genes are TRBV29-1 and TRBJ2-2, with D tentatively TRBD1 (5 bases). Deletions cut 0 bases from V and 4 bases from J, with 18 bases between. This CDR3 comprises 17 residues. Germline CDR1 reads SQVTM; CDR2 reads ANQGSEA. This chain's CDR3 is CSVEEWEVQGGTGELFF. The CDR3 DNA is TGCAGCGTTGAAGAATGGGAAGTGCAGGGTGGCACCGGGGAGCTGTTTTTT.

This clonotype showed up many times. This chain connects TRBV7-9 to TRBJ2-2, with unresolved D. Germline lookup yields CDR1 SEHNR and CDR2 FQNEAQ (reference sequence). The CDR3 totals 16 residues. V was shortened by 4 bases and J by 0 bases, with 12 bases between the two germline ends. The CDR3 sequence: CASSSNKFANTGELFF. CDR3 in DNA: TGTGCCAGCAGCTCTAACAAGTTCGCGAACACCGGGGAGCTGTTTTTT.

The genes are TRBV6-1 and TRBJ2-7; weak D call: TRBD2 (7 bases). Trimming stripped 1 base from V and 2 bases from J, with 18 bases between. CDR3 size: 17 residues. CDR1 is MNHNS, CDR2 SASEGT, per germline. The CDR3 loop reads CASSEGGNRAGAYEQYV. CDR3 nucleotides: TGTGCCAGCAGTGAAGGAGGGAACAGGGCGGGGGCCTACGAGCAGTACGTC.

In its sample, this clonotype was seen many times. CDR3 in amino acids: CASSKALQTSGNTIYF. In nucleotides, the CDR3 is TGTGCCAGCAGCAAAGCCTTGCAAACCTCTGGAAACACCATATATTTT. The chain is built from TRBV7-2 and TRBJ1-3; D remains unclear. The CDR3 has 16 amino acids. The V end lost 5 bases, the J end lost 0 bases, and 14 bases lay between the germline ends. CDR1 and CDR2 (germline): SGHTA, FQGNSA.

This clonotype has ten or more counts. The chain employs TRBV7-2 and TRBJ1-1; a possible D gene is TRBD1 (5 bases). V lost 1 base, J lost 2 bases, and 11 bases lay in between. Germline CDR1 SGHTA, CDR2 FQGNSA. The CDR3 is 15 amino acids. This CDR3 reads CASSLGPGPNTEAFF. As DNA, the CDR3 is TGTGCCAGCAGCTTAGGACCGGGACCAAACACTGAAGCTTTCTTT.

The sample holds a few counts of this clonotype. The rearrangement links TRBV3-1 to TRBJ1-1, with D unclear. V was pared by 0 bases and J by 4 bases, with 15 bases between. Germline V gene lookup returns CDR1 LGHDT and CDR2 YNNKEL (reference sequence). The CDR3 sequence is 16 residues long. CDR3 residues: CASSQEGSRWGTEAFF. CDR3 in DNA: TGTGCCAGCAGCCAAGAAGGGAGCAGGTGGGGCACTGAAGCTTTCTTT.

This clonotype was recorded many times. The chain recombines TRBV7-6 with TRBJ1-1; 9 nucleotides align to TRBD1. This CDR3 comprises 17 residues. CDR1 and CDR2 (germline): SGHVS, FNYEAQ. With V trimmed by 3 bases and J by 5 bases, 13 bases remained unmatched. The CDR3 nucleotides read TGTGCCAGCAGCTTCTCGCCCAGGACAGGGGCGGAGACTGAAGCTTTCTTT. As protein: CASSFSPRTGAETEAFF.

This clonotype was observed many times. The J gene is TRBJ2-7, the V gene TRBV5-6; 7 bases are shared with TRBD1. This CDR3 is built from 14 residues. Germline assignment: CDR1 SGHDT and CDR2 YYEEEE. The V segment lost 2 bases and the J segment 2 bases; nucleotides outside the gene matches: 4. Here the CDR3 reads CASSFDRAPYEQYV. CDR3 in DNA: TGTGCCAGCAGCTTTGACAGGGCCCCCTACGAGCAGTACGTC.

This clonotype appeared many times. This chain connects TRBV28 to TRBJ1-1, with 7 bases that match TRBD1. This CDR3 region has 13 residues. V shed 9 bases, J shed 2 bases, and the junction held 6 bases outside the gene matches. Germline CDR1 reads MDHEN; CDR2 reads SYDVKM. CDR3: CASGKGANTEAFF. CDR3 bases: TGTGCCAGTGGGAAGGGGGCAAACACTGAAGCTTTCTTT.

In its sample, this clonotype was seen many times. This chain uses TRBV12-3 or TRBV12-4 with TRBJ2-2; TRBD2 matches at 13 bases. The CDR3 loop spans 16 amino acids. Germline trimming cut 6 bases from V and 9 bases from J; bases unmatched to any gene: 10. CDR3: CASSRTTSGGPRELFF. For the CDR3, the DNA is TGTGCCAGCAGCCGAACGACTAGCGGGGGGCCCCGGGAGCTGTTTTTT.

In this sample, this clonotype turned up many times. The J gene is TRBJ2-5, the V gene TRBV7-2; a possible D gene is TRBD2 (6 bases). The CDR3 extends over 13 amino acids. The germline V and J ends were trimmed by 2 bases and 3 bases, with 7 bases remaining between them. In germline, CDR1 is SGHTA, CDR2 FQGNSA. In nucleotides, the CDR3 is TGTGCCAGCAGCTTACGGGGGAAAGAGACCCAGTACTTC. This codes for CASSLRGKETQYF. Looking up the rest from reference TRBV7-2 and TRBJ2-5 gives the full variable domain: GAGVSQSPSNKVTEKGKDVELRCDPISGHTALYWYRQSLGQGLEFLIYFQGNSAPDKSGLPSDRFSAERTGGSVSTLTIQRTQQEDSAVYLCASSLRGKETQYFGPGTRLLVL.

This clonotype was seen more than once but under ten times. CDR3 region: CSVRKIPYNEQFF. The CDR3 DNA reads as TGCAGCGTGAGGAAAATCCCCTACAATGAGCAGTTCTTC. The V call is TRBV29-1, the J call TRBJ2-1; D remains unclear. This CDR3 has 13 amino acids. In germline, CDR1 is SQVTM, CDR2 ANQGSEA. V lost 6 bases and J lost 2, with 11 bases in between.

Of note for this clonotype: Being one base from a much bigger clone, this may be a read error. The CDR3 does not close with the conserved phenylalanine or tryptophan, likely indicating a read error. CDR3 coding DNA: TGTGCCAGCAGCCAGGGACAGATTTTCTATGGCTACACCCTC. It specifies CASSQGQIFYGYTL. The chain is built from TRBV7-6 and TRBJ1-2, with TRBD1 identical over 7 bases. This CDR3 contains 14 residues. The J segment lost 4 bases and the V segment lost 5 bases, leaving 7 bases of the junction unmatched. Looked up from germline, CDR1 is SGHVS and CDR2 is FNYEAQ.

The chain employs TRBV5-6 and TRBJ2-5, with TRBD1 matching over 8 bases. The CDR3 runs to 16 residues. The germline CDR1 and CDR2 sequences are SGHDT and YYEEEE. Germline trimming cut 3 bases from V and 5 bases from J; bases unmatched to any gene: 12. CDR3 in amino acids: CASSSTLTTGDETQYF. DNA of the CDR3: TGTGCCAGCAGCTCAACCTTAACGACAGGGGACGAGACCCAGTACTTC.

This clonotype was counted many times. The chain combines TRBV12-3 or TRBV12-4 with TRBJ1-1; no clear D. The CDR3 has 13 residues. V dropped 7 bases and J dropped 1 base, with 10 bases sitting between them. CDR3 region: CASTDAGNTEAFF. In DNA form, the CDR3 reads TGTGCCAGCACCGACGCGGGGAACACTGAAGCTTTCTTT.

This clonotype was seen many times. This rearrangement joins TRBV28 to TRBJ2-7; a weak D match, TRBD1 (5 bases). V lost 3 bases and J lost 4, with 10 bases in between. The CDR3 runs 13 residues. The germline V gene has CDR1 MDHEN and CDR2 SYDVKM. The CDR3 DNA sequence: TGTGCCAGCAGTTTCGGACACGATTACGAGCAGTACGTC. The encoded protein is CASSFGHDYEQYV.

This clonotype was observed many times. The chain employs TRBV20-1 and TRBJ1-1, with a weak D call TRBD1 (6 bases). The CDR3 has 15 amino acids. Germline V CDR1 and CDR2: DFQATT, SNEGSKA (reference sequence). V gave up 3 bases and J gave up 1 base, with 15 bases separating them. The CDR3 DNA is TGCAGTGCTAGTAAGGTGGGACATCCGAACACTGAAGCTTTCTTT. Translated, it gives CSASKVGHPNTEAFF.

As for this clonotype: This CDR3 is missing its conserved last phenylalanine or tryptophan, likely due to a read error. The chain couples TRBV6-2 or TRBV6-3 to TRBJ2-4; tentatively, D is TRBD2 (6 bases). Germline V gene lookup returns CDR1 MNHEY and CDR2 SVGEGT. The CDR3 runs to 18 residues. With 6 bases removed from V and 7 bases from J, the gap between germline ends came to 28 bases. CDR3 sequence reads: CASSPLGGSRSAENIQYL. The CDR3 nucleotides are TGTGCCAGCAGCCCCCTGGGGGGAAGTAGGAGCGCGGAGAACATTCAGTACCTC.

This clonotype was detected ten times or more. The rearrangement links TRBV20-1 to TRBJ1-6, with 7 bases aligning to TRBD1. V lost 0 bases and J lost 5; bases outside the gene matches: 4. The V gene's germline CDR1 is DFQATT and CDR2 SNEGSKA (reference sequence). CDR3 size: 15 residues. DNA for the CDR3: TGCAGTGCTAGAGAATGGGACAGTAATAATTCACCCCTCCACTTT. Translation: CSAREWDSNNSPLHF.

This clonotype was found many times. V is TRBV28 and J is TRBJ2-3; D is ambiguous. This CDR3 comprises 14 residues. Germline CDR1 and CDR2: MDHEN and SYDVKM. V was shortened by 7 bases and J by 5 bases, with 16 bases between the two germline ends. The CDR3 sequence is CASTPSGRQDTQYF. CDR3 coding DNA: TGTGCCAGCACCCCGTCTGGACGGCAAGATACGCAGTATTTT.

This clonotype came up many times. The chain links TRBV10-3 to TRBJ1-6; 7 bases agree with TRBD1. J lost 5 bases, V lost 7 bases, and 2 bases had no gene match. This CDR3 spans 13 amino acids. The germline V gene has CDR1 ENHRY and CDR2 SYGVKD. DNA for the CDR3: TGTGCCATCACCGGGACAGATAATTCACCCCTCCACTTT. This gives the protein CAITGTDNSPLHF.

The CDR3 nucleotides are TGTGCCAGCAGTGGACAGGGAATCATGGCGTTCTTC. This codes for CASSGQGIMAFF. The genes are TRBV2 and TRBJ2-1; TRBD1 matches at 7 bases. The CDR3 has 12 residues. V lost 4 bases and J lost 15; bases outside the gene matches: 9. Germline lookup yields CDR1 SNHLY and CDR2 FYNNEI.

This clonotype was picked up a small number of times. An end of the junction does not agree with germline; a read error may underlie this. The CDR3 region is CATSRDRGRRGDF. The CDR3 nucleotides are TGTGCCACCAGCAGAGACAGGGGGCGTCGCGGGGATTTT. V gene TRBV15 combines with J gene TRBJ1-4, with 8 bases lining up with TRBD1. Germline CDR1 is LNHNV and CDR2 is YYDKDF (reference sequence). CDR3 size: 13 residues.

This sequence joins TRBV20-1 and TRBJ2-2; no definite D call. CDR1 is DFQATT and CDR2 is SNEGSKA in the germline V gene (reference sequence). The CDR3 covers 12 residues. V lost 0 bases to trimming and J lost 6 bases, with 5 bases between them. The CDR3 sequence is CSARDQAGELFF. The CDR3 region has the DNA TGCAGTGCTAGAGATCAGGCCGGGGAGCTGTTTTTT.

The table lists this clonotype with a few counts. V gene TRBV4-2 combines with J gene TRBJ2-1; 14 bases fit TRBD2. The CDR3 sequence is 16 residues long. The V segment lost 3 bases and the J segment 4 bases; nucleotides outside the gene matches: 2. Germline assignment: CDR1 LGHNA and CDR2 YNFKEQ. The CDR3 DNA reads as TGTGCCAGCAGCCAGGGACTAGCGGGGGTGTACAATGAGCAGTTCTTC. Its translation is CASSQGLAGVYNEQFF.

This clonotype was detected a few times. The rearrangement joins TRBV23-1 to TRBJ2-7; 8 bases agree with TRBD1. TRBV23-1 is placed among ORFs of uncertain function. The CDR3 length is 16 residues. V was pared by 3 bases and J by 7 bases, with 14 bases of the junction left unmatched. CDR3 in amino acids: CASSQTDRGESEEQYV. CDR3 in DNA: TGCGCCAGCAGTCAGACCGACAGGGGAGAGTCGGAGGAGCAGTACGTC.